This T cell receptor (beta chain) was identified during a study of T cell repertoires in cytomegalovirus infection (dated by TCRdb to about 2019). Broadly, across the study: Donor HLA type was relevant to the analysis, because carriage of CMV infection together with the matching HLA type was indicated by public TCR beta signatures.

Notes on this clonotype: Its recognized antigen is unknown. No base qualities exist here, and no much larger clone lies one base off it.

Trimming removed 1 base from V and 5 bases from J; the gene matches leave 5 bases unexplained. Via the germline V gene, CDR1 is KGHDR and CDR2 SFDVKD. The CDR3 numbers 16 residues from cysteine through phenylalanine. Solely the CDR3 DNA is kept, with 48 bases framed from the first base. Sequencing was performed on an Illumina HiSeq 1500. TCRdb ran its own pipeline on the public reads, namely fastp trimming at Q25 and MiXCR clone calling, and kept in-frame beta chains. Under each unique CDR3 protein, matching rows form one entry showing the most common genes and DNA. A total of tens of thousands of distinct CDR3 sequences appear in this sample, 20% to 25% of them only once. The leading ten clones occupy under 85% of the sample. The study at large found these results: Cumulative frequency of public TCR beta family members discriminated carriers of CMV infection plus the relevant HLA type in this cohort and an independent roughly 320-donor cohort. The ex vivo response was dominated by HLA-C-restricted CMV-specific TCR beta clonotypes, which also provided the single most frequent clonotype in two of eight donors.

The rearranged segments are TRBV24-1 and TRBJ2-1, with 9 central nucleotides matching TRBD2. The TCR sequence derives from a human donor in good health (CMV status not recorded). Some clones in this sample may be carry-over from other donors' samples. The sequencing input was PBMCs, sequenced either directly or after in vitro stimulation (not recorded which). The CDR3 protein is CATSDFAGGGNNEQFF. The bases read TGTGCCACCAGTGATTTTGCGGGAGGGGGGAACAATGAGCAGTTCTTC.